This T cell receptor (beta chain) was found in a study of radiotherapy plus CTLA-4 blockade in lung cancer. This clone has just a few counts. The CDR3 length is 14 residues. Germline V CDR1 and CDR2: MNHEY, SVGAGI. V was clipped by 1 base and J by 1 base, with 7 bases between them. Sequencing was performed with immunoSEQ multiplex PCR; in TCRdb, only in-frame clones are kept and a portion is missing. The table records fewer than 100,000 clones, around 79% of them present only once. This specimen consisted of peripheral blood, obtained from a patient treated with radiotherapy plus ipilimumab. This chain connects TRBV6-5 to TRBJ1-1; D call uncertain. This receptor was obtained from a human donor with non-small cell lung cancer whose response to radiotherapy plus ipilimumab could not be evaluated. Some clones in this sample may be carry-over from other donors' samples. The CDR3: CASSYFLANTEAFF. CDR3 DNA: TGTGCCAGCAGTTACTTCCTGGCGAACACTGAAGCTTTCTTT.